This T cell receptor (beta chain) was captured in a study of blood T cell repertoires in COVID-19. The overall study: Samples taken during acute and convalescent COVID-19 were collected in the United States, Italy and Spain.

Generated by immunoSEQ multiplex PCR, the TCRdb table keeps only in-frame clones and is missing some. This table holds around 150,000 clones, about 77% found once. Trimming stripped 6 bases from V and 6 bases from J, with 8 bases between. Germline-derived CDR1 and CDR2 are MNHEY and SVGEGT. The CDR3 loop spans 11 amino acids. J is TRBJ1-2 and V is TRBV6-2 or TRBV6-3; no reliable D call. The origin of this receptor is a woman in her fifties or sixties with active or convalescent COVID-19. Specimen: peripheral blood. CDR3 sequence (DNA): TGTGCCAGCAGCCCCCAGGATGGCTACACCTTC. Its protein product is CASSPQDGYTF.